This record covers a single TCR beta chain. Its antigen is unidentified. The CDR3 is 15 residues long. Trimming removed 5 bases from V and 0 bases from J, with 13 bases in between. Germline V lookup: CDR1 KGHSH, CDR2 LQKENI. This specimen belongs to a study of cytomegalovirus exposure and HLA in healthy donors. Study-level information: A subsequent analysis reported that the 120 or so validation repertoires were produced on the same platform that had also been used for the roughly 670 first-cohort repertoires.

Broader study findings: Subsequent analysis of the approximately 110 validation repertoires found a tendency for first-cohort TCR clusters to co-occur.

Assay used: immunoSEQ multiplex PCR; TCRdb lists only in-frame clones, some missing. The table shows around 150,000 clones, with 85% to 90% occurring only once. This TCR was sampled from a man aged 18 to 30 in good health and CMV-seropositive. Sequences were obtained from PBMCs. V is TRBV18 and J is TRBJ1-2; D unclear. CDR3 sequence: CASSVDINPNYGYTF. The CDR3 DNA is TGTGCCAGCTCAGTAGACATTAACCCTAACTATGGCTACACCTTC. The full variable domain, completed using reference TRBV18 and TRBJ1-2, is NAGVMQNPRHLVRRRGQEARLRCSPMKGHSHVYWYRQLPEEGLKFMVYLQKENIIDESGMPKERFSAEFPKEGPSILRIQQVVRGDSAAYFCASSVDINPNYGYTFGSGTRLTVV.